The present T cell receptor beta chain was sequenced within a study of blood T cell repertoires in COVID-19. In the study overall: T cells, B-cell-depleted T cells, or PBMCs supplied cDNA or gDNA.

Enrolled during active infection, Seattle patients were then followed longitudinally. Only in-frame clones appear in the TCRdb table, and some are missing; sequencing was by immunoSEQ multiplex PCR. The sample shows under 450,000 clones, around 88% of them seen only once. Germline assignment: CDR1 MNHEY and CDR2 SMNVEV (reference sequence). With 4 bases removed from V and 5 bases from J, the gap between germline ends came to 11 bases. This CDR3 has 13 amino acids. The material sequenced was peripheral blood. This clonotype originated in a woman in her forties or fifties with COVID-19, enrolled during active disease. The rearrangement links TRBV27 to TRBJ1-1, with D perhaps TRBD1 (6 bases). The CDR3 loop reads CASSYREWTEAFF. CDR3 in DNA: TGTGCCAGCAGTTACAGGGAGTGGACTGAAGCTTTCTTT.